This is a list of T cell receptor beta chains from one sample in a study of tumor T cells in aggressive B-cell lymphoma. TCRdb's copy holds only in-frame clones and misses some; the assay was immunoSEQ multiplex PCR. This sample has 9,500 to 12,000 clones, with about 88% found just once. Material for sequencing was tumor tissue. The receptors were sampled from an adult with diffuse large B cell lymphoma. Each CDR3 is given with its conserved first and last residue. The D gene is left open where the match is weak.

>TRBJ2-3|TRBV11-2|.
CASSLGTALGTDTQYF
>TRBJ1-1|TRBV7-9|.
CASSSGTEAFF
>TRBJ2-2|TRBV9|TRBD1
CASSVGQGNTGELFF
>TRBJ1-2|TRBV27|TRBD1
CASSSGQAHYTF
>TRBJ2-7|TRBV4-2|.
CASSQEPGPYEQYF
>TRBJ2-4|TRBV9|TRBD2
CASTMPGREAKNIQYF
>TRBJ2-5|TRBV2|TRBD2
CAGTPGTKTETQYF
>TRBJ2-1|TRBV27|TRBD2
CASGSPSGRRYNEQFF
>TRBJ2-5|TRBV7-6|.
CASSQEPQGETQYF
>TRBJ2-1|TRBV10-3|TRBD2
CAISESGGRNEQFF
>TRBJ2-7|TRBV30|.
CAWSVPLDRDEQYF
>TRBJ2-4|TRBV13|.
CASSFGGQSLQYF
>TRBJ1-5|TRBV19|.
CASDKGGNQPQHF
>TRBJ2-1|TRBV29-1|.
CSVDRPGSYNEQFF
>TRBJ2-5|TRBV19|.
CASSIAGREQYF
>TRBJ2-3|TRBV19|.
CASSVSGLDTQYF
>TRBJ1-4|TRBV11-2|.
CASSLVQEKLFF
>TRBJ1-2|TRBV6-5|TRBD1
CTSSLTGGYGYTF
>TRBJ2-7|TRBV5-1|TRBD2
CASSQTGTSGSEQYF
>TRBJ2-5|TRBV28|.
CASTVAGQETQYF
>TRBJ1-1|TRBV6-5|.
CASSYSGTAFF
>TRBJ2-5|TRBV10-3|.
CAITPDLGVGAQYF
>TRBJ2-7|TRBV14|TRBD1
CASSQETGVTYEQYF
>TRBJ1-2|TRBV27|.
CASSLSSNGQTYGYTF
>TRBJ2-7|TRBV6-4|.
CASSDRGTRSEQYF
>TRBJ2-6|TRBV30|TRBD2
CAWSVQFSSGRTGANVLTF
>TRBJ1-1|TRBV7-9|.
CASSLYPTGNTEAFF
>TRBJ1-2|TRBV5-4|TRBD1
CASSLWPLGQGEDGYTF
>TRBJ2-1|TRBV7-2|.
CASSTRTPRSYNEQFF
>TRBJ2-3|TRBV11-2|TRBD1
CASSSTGATNQDTQYF
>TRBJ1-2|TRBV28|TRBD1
CASSVTGGSFGYTF
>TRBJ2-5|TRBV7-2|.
CASSENSGETQYF
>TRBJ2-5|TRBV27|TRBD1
CASRTGIGQETQYF
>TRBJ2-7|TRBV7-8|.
CASSLVEVYEQYF
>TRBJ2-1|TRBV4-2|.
CASSLFSGDSYNEQFF
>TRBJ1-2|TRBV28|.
CASSLRVWDGYTF
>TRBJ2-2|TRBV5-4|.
CASNSEENTGELFF
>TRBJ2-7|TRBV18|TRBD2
CASSPRAPSGSLHEQYF
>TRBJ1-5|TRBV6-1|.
CASIRTVSNQPQHF
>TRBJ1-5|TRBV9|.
CASSPNQGSQPQHF
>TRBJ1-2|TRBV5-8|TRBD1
CASSDGQGYGYTF
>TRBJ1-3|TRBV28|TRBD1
CASSLGQDRASGNTIYF
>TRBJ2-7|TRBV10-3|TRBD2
CAISEGTSGSYEQYF
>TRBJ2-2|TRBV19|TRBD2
CASSIEGLVLTGELFF
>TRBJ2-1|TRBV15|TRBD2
CATSRAGEITWVEQFF